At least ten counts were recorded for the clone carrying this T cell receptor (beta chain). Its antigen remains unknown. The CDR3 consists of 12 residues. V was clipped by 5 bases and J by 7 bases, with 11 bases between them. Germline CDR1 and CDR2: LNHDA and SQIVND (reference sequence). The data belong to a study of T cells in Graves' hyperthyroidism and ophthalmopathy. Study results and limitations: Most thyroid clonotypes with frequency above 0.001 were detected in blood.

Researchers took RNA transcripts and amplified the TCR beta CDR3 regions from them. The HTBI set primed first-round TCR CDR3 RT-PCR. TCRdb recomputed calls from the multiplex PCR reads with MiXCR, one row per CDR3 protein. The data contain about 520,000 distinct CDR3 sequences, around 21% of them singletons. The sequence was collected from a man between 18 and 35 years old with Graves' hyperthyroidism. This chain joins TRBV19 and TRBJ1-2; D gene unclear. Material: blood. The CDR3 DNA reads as TGTGCCAGTAGTCCCGGTGTCTCTGGCTACACCTTC. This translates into CASSPGVSGYTF.